This T cell receptor beta chain emerged from a study of Ad26.COV2.S vaccination and SARS-CoV-2 variants. Treatment indicated: around 19 received Ad26.COV2.S at low or high dose, single or two shots; about 5 received placebo; per-sample allocation not given. After the first vaccine or placebo injection, samples were drawn on day 63. CDR1 SGHRS and CDR2 YFSETQ come from the germline V gene. J gave up 2 bases and V 4 bases, and 11 bases lay outside the gene matches. The CDR3 consists of 16 residues. Produced via immunoSEQ multiplex PCR; TCRdb's table is partial and in-frame only. The data show around 500,000 clones, with about 88% seen just once and around 1.8% held by the top ten.

The specimen was peripheral blood, collected in a trial of Ad26.COV2.S vaccine versus placebo. This sequence originates from a person aged 18-60 years who received the Ad26.COV2.S COVID-19 vaccine or a placebo. The J gene is TRBJ2-7, the V gene TRBV5-1, with 8 bases lining up with TRBD1. CDR3 loop: CASSPTYGTGTYEQYF. CDR3 in DNA: TGCGCCAGCAGCCCGACCTATGGGACAGGAACCTACGAGCAGTACTTC.